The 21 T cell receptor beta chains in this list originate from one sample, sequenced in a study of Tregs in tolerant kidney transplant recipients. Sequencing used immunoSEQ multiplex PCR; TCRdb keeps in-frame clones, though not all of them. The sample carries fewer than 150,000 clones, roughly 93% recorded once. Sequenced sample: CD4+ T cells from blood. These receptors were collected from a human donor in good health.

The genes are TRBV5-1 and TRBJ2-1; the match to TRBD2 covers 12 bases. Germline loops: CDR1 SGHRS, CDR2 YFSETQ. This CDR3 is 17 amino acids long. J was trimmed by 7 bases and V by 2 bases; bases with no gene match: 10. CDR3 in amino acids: CASSFPSGRALENEQFF. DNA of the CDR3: TGCGCCAGCAGCTTTCCTAGCGGGAGGGCCCTGGAAAATGAGCAGTTCTTC.

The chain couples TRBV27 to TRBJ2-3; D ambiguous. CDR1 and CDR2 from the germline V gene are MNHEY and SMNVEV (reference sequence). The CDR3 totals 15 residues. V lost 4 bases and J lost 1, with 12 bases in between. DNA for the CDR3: TGTGCCAGCAGTTCGAGCCTACCCCGCACAGATACGCAGTATTTT. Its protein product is CASSSSLPRTDTQYF.

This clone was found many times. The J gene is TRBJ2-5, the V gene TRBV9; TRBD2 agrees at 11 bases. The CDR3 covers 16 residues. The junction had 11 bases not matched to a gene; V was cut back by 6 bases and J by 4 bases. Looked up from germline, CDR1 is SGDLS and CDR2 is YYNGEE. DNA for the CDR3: TGTGCCAGCACCCTCCTAGCGGGGGGCCAGGGAGAGACCCAGTACTTC. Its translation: CASTLLAGGQGETQYF.

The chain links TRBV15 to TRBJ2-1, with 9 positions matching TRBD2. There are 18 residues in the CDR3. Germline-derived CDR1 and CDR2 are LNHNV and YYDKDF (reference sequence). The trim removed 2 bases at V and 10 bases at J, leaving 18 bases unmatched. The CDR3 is CATSRYPVLREGHGEQFF. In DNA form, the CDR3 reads TGTGCCACCAGCAGATACCCTGTTCTGCGGGAGGGCCATGGGGAGCAGTTCTTC.

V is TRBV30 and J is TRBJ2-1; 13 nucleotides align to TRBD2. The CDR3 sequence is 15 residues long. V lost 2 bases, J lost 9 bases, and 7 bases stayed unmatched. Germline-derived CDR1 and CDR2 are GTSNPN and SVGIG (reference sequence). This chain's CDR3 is CAWSPGLAGAVEQFF. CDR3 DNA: TGTGCCTGGAGTCCTGGACTAGCGGGAGCCGTTGAGCAGTTCTTC.

The CDR3 region is CASTYGHEQFF. The CDR3, as DNA: TGTGCCAGCACCTACGGACATGAGCAGTTCTTC. The V and J genes are TRBV6-5 and TRBJ2-1; D remains ambiguous. The CDR3 sequence is 11 residues long. Trimming took off 7 bases at V and 8 bases at J, with 9 bases between the two ends. Germline lookup yields CDR1 MNHEY and CDR2 SVGAGI.

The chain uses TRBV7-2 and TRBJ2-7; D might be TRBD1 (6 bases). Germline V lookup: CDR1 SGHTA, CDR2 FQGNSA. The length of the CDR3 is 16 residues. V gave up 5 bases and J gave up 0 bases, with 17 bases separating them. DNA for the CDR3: TGTGCCAGCAGCCCGAGAGGGGGTAGAGGCTCCTACGAGCAGTACTTC. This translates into CASSPRGGRGSYEQYF.

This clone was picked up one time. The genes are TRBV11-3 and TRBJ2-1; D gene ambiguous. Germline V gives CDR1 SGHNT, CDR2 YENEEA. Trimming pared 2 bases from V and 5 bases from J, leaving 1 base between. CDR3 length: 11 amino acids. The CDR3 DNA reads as TGTGCCAGCAGCTTAAACAATGAGCAGTTCTTC. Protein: CASSLNNEQFF.

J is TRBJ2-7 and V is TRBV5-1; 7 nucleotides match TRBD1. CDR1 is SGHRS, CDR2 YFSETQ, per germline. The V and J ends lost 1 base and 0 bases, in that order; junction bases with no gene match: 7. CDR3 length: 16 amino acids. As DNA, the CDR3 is TGCGCCAGCAGCTTGTCGGTGACAGGGAGCTCCTACGAGCAGTACTTC. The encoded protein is CASSLSVTGSSYEQYF.

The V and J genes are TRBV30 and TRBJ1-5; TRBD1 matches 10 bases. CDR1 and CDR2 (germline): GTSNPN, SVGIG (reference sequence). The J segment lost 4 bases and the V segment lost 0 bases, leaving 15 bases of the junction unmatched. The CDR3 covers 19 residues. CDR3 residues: CAWSVQGTGATYVNQPQHF. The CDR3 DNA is TGTGCCTGGAGTGTACAGGGGACAGGGGCCACCTACGTGAATCAGCCCCAGCATTTT.

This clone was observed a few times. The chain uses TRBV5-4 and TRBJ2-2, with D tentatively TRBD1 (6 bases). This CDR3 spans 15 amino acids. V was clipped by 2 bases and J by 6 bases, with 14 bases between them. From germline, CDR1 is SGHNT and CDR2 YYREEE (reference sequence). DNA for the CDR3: TGTGCCAGCAGCTTTGCACAGGGATCCGCCGGGGAGCTGTTTTTT. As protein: CASSFAQGSAGELFF.

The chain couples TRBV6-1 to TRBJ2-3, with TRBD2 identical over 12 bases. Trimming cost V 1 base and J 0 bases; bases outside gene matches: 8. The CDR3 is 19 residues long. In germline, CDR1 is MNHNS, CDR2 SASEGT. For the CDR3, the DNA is TGTGCCAGCAGTGAAGGGCAGACTAGCGGGAGCTTGAGCACAGATACGCAGTATTTT. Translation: CASSEGQTSGSLSTDTQYF.

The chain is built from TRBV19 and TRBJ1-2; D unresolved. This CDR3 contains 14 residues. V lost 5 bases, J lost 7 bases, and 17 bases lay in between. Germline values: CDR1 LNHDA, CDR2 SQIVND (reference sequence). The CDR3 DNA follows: TGTGCCAGTAGTCAAAACAGCCGCTCGAGTGGCTACACCTTC. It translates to CASSQNSRSSGYTF.

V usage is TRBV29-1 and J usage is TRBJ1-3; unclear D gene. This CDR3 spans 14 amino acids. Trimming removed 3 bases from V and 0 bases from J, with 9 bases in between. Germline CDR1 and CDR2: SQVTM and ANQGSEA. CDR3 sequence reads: CSVDGTSSGNTIYF. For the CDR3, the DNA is TGCAGCGTTGACGGCACGAGCTCTGGAAACACCATATATTTT.

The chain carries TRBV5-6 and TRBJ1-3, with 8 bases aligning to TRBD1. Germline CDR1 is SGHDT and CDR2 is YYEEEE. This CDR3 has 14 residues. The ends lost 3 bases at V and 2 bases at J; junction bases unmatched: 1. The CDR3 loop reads CASSSTGAGNTIYF. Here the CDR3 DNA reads TGTGCCAGCAGCTCGACAGGGGCTGGAAACACCATATATTTT.

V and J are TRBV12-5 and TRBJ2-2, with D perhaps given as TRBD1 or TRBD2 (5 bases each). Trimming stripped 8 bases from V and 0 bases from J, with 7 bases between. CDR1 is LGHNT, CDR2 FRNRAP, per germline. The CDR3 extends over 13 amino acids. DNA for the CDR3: TGTGCTAGTAGGGGAGCGAACACCGGGGAGCTGTTTTTT. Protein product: CASRGANTGELFF. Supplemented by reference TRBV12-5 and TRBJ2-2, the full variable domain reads DARVTQTPRHKVTEMGQEVTMRCQPILGHNTVFWYRQTMMQGLELLAYFRNRAPLDDSGMPKDRFSAEMPDATLATLKIQPSEPRDSAVYFCASRGANTGELFFGEGSRLTVL.

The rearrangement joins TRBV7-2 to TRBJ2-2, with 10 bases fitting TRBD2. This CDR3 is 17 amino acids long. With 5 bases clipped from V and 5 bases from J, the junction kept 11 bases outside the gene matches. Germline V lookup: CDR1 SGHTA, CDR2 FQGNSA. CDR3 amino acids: CASSAKRPSGGTGELFF. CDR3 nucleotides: TGTGCCAGCAGCGCAAAAAGGCCTAGCGGGGGTACCGGGGAGCTGTTTTTT.

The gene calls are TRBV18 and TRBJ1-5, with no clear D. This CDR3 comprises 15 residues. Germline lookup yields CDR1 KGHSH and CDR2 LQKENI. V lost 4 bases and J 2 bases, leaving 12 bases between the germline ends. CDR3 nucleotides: TGTGCCAGCTCACTGCAAGCAGGAGGCAATCAGCCCCAGCATTTT. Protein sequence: CASSLQAGGNQPQHF.

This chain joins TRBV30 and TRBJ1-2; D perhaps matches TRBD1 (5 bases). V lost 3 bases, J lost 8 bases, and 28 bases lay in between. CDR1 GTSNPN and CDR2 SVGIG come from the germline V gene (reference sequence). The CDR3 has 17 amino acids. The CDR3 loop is CAWSAITRVPSRVGYTF. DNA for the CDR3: TGTGCCTGGAGCGCGATTACACGCGTACCTTCCAGGGTCGGCTACACCTTC.

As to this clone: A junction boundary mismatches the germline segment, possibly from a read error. CDR3 protein: CASSRGLRYEQYF. The CDR3 coding sequence is TGTGCTAGCAGCCGCGGGCTTCGCTACGAGCAGTACTTC. The rearrangement uses TRBV7-7 and TRBJ2-7; perhaps TRBD2 as D (5 bases). In germline, CDR1 is SSHAT, CDR2 FNYEAQ (reference sequence). The CDR3 totals 13 residues.

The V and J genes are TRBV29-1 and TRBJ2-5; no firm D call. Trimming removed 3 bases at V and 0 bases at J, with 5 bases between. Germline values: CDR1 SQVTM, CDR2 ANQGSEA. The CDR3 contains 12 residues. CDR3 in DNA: TGCAGCGTTGACAAGTACCAAGAGACCCAGTACTTC. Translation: CSVDKYQETQYF.